Following are 28 T cell receptor beta chains from one sample sequenced in a study of cytomegalovirus exposure and HLA in healthy donors. The primer mix had 60 Vbeta and 13 Jbeta primers. Profiled with immunoSEQ multiplex PCR; TCRdb holds only in-frame clones, not every one. The table lists some 110,000 clones, approximately 69% of them singletons. Sequenced input: PBMCs. All receptors come from a woman aged 45-60 years in good health and CMV-seropositive.

The genes are TRBV7-2 and TRBJ2-7, with 11 bases matching TRBD2. Unmatched junction bases numbered 4, after V lost 3 bases and J lost 3 bases. The germline CDR1 and CDR2 sequences are SGHTA and FQGNSA. CDR3 length equals 15 residues. CDR3 amino acids: CASSFTSGSLYEQYF. The DNA of the CDR3 is TGTGCCAGCAGCTTTACTAGCGGGAGCCTCTACGAGCAGTACTTC.

This rearrangement joins TRBV19 to TRBJ2-1; 8 nucleotides agree with TRBD2. Looked up from germline, CDR1 is LNHDA and CDR2 is SQIVND (reference sequence). The CDR3 length is 16 residues. The junction had 14 bases not matched to a gene; V was cut back by 3 bases and J by 10 bases. For the CDR3, the DNA is TGTGCCAGTAGTATGTCCGGGACTAGGGGGGGTAACGAGCAGTTCTTC. Residues: CASSMSGTRGGNEQFF.

V is TRBV18 and J is TRBJ1-1, with D possibly TRBD1 on 5 matching bases. CDR1 and CDR2 from the germline V gene are KGHSH and LQKENI. This CDR3 is built from 14 residues. V was clipped by 3 bases and J by 5 bases, with 13 bases between them. The DNA of the CDR3 is TGTGCCAGCTCACCGGACTCGGGGGGGACTGAAGCTTTCTTT. Translated, it gives CASSPDSGGTEAFF.

V and J are TRBV7-3 and TRBJ2-7, with 13 positions matching TRBD2. Looked up from germline, CDR1 is SGHTA and CDR2 is FQGTGA. The V and J ends lost 0 bases and 5 bases, in that order; junction bases with no gene match: 1. The CDR3 contains 15 residues. DNA for the CDR3: TGTGCCAGCAGCTTAACCGGACTAGCGGGAGACGAGCAGTACTTC. Encoded protein: CASSLTGLAGDEQYF.

The DNA of the CDR3 is TGTGCCAGCAGGGACAGGGGCTACTCTGGAAACACCATATATTTT. It specifies CASRDRGYSGNTIYF. The V gene is TRBV28, the J gene TRBJ1-3, with TRBD1 matching 9 bases. The CDR3 contains 15 residues. The junction had 3 bases not matched to a gene; V was cut back by 6 bases and J by 0 bases. The germline CDR1 and CDR2 sequences are MDHEN and SYDVKM.

The chain is built from TRBV28 and TRBJ2-7; TRBD1 aligns across 9 bases. Per germline, CDR1 MDHEN and CDR2 SYDVKM. V dropped 5 bases and J dropped 5; count of bases not matched to a gene: 16. This CDR3 region has 17 residues. CDR3 nucleotide sequence: TGTGCCAGCAGTCTATCCGGGACAGGGACGCGAAGCGACGAGCAGTACTTC. Its protein product is CASSLSGTGTRSDEQYF.

The V gene is TRBV18, the J gene TRBJ2-7; tentative D call: TRBD2 (5 bases). From germline, CDR1 is KGHSH and CDR2 LQKENI. The CDR3 totals 14 residues. V lost 5 bases and J lost 0, with 11 bases in between. The CDR3 DNA sequence: TGTGCCAGCTCAATGTCCGGGGACTCCTACGAGCAGTACTTC. Protein: CASSMSGDSYEQYF. Complete variable domain (other parts from reference TRBV18 and TRBJ2-7): NAGVMQNPRHLVRRRGQEARLRCSPMKGHSHVYWYRQLPEEGLKFMVYLQKENIIDESGMPKERFSAEFPKEGPSILRIQQVVRGDSAAYFCASSMSGDSYEQYFGPGTRLTVT.

V usage is TRBV27 and J usage is TRBJ2-3; D is undetermined. CDR3 length equals 11 residues. Germline V lookup: CDR1 MNHEY, CDR2 SMNVEV (reference sequence). Trimming removed 3 bases from V and 5 bases from J, with 3 bases in between. CDR3 residues: CASSFLDTQYF. CDR3 nucleotide sequence: TGTGCCAGCAGTTTTCTAGATACGCAGTATTTT.

A few counts support this clone. The rearrangement links TRBV10-3 to TRBJ1-1; unclear D gene. CDR1 and CDR2 (germline): ENHRY, SYGVKD. The CDR3 consists of 15 residues. The ends were cut back, 6 bases at V and 1 base at J, with 15 bases in the middle. For the CDR3, the DNA is TGTGCCATCAGCCTTGGTTGGCAAGAGAACACTGAAGCTTTCTTT. This codes for CAISLGWQENTEAFF.

This clone was seen more than once but under ten times. The rearrangement joins TRBV2 to TRBJ1-4; no clear D. The germline gives CDR1 SNHLY, CDR2 FYNNEI. This CDR3 is built from 17 residues. Trimming took off 5 bases at V and 3 bases at J, with 19 bases between the two ends. The CDR3 loop is CASSKVQVAGANEKLFF. CDR3 bases: TGTGCCAGCAGTAAAGTTCAGGTGGCCGGCGCTAATGAAAAACTGTTTTTT.

The V call is TRBV27, the J call TRBJ2-1, with 10 bases identical to TRBD2. There are 12 residues in the CDR3. Germline lookup yields CDR1 MNHEY and CDR2 SMNVEV (reference sequence). V gave up 7 bases and J gave up 15 bases; unmatched junction bases: 9. The CDR3 protein is CASKTSGTVVFF. DNA for the CDR3: TGTGCCAGCAAAACTAGCGGGACCGTGGTGTTCTTC.

The chain has TRBV2 and TRBJ1-5; D not resolved. Germline V gives CDR1 SNHLY, CDR2 FYNNEI. This CDR3 is built from 14 residues. V was clipped by 6 bases and J by 0 bases, with 9 bases between them. CDR3 protein: CASRQYNSNQPQHF. The CDR3 DNA reads as TGTGCCAGCAGACAGTATAATAGCAATCAGCCCCAGCATTTT.

The chain links TRBV7-2 to TRBJ1-1, with 8 bases lining up with TRBD1. Per germline, CDR1 SGHTA and CDR2 FQGNSA. V gave up 6 bases and J gave up 1 base; unmatched junction bases: 4. CDR3 length equals 14 residues. For the CDR3, the DNA is TGTGCCAGCAGGAAAGGACAGGGGAACACTGAAGCTTTCTTT. As protein: CASRKGQGNTEAFF.

A remark on this clone: Other DNA sequences in the sample encode the same CDR3. This chain links TRBV6-5 with TRBJ1-1; the D is unclear. The CDR3 runs to 16 residues. V dropped 4 bases and J dropped 0 bases, with 15 bases sitting between them. The V gene's germline CDR1 is MNHEY and CDR2 SVGAGI. The CDR3 reads CASSSQITNMNTEAFF. CDR3 DNA: TGTGCCAGCAGTTCGCAGATAACTAATATGAACACTGAAGCTTTCTTT.

The J gene is TRBJ2-7, the V gene TRBV27, with TRBD2 matching over 11 bases. From germline, CDR1 is MNHEY and CDR2 SMNVEV (reference sequence). CDR3 length equals 16 residues. J lost 0 bases, V lost 0 bases, and 1 base had no gene match. Here the CDR3 DNA reads TGTGCCAGCAGTTTATCGACTAGCGGGGCCTCCTACGAGCAGTACTTC. Translated: CASSLSTSGASYEQYF.

V is TRBV4-2 and J is TRBJ2-3; TRBD2 aligns across 7 bases. This CDR3 is 14 amino acids long. Losses at the gene ends were 5 bases for V and 2 bases for J; bases not matched to a gene: 4. From germline, CDR1 is LGHNA and CDR2 YNFKEQ. Here the CDR3 reads CASSGAGVTDTQYF. DNA for the CDR3: TGTGCCAGCAGCGGGGCGGGAGTCACAGATACGCAGTATTTT.

V gene TRBV7-6 combines with J gene TRBJ2-6; D is perhaps TRBD2 (5 bases). CDR3 length: 17 amino acids. V lost 2 bases, J lost 0 bases, and 11 bases lay in between. CDR1 is SGHVS, CDR2 FNYEAQ, per germline. Here the CDR3 reads CASSLRRASSGANVLTF. The CDR3 DNA reads TGTGCCAGCAGCTTACGGCGGGCCAGCTCTGGGGCCAACGTCCTGACTTTC.

This clone was found a few times. This chain uses TRBV4-1 with TRBJ1-2; D is perhaps TRBD1 (5 bases). The CDR3 extends over 15 amino acids. From germline, CDR1 is MGHRA and CDR2 YSYEKL. The V end was cut by 4 bases, the J end by 3 bases, with 15 bases between. The CDR3 sequence: CASSPRRGADYGYTF. The CDR3 DNA reads TGCGCCAGCAGCCCCAGGAGGGGCGCAGACTATGGCTACACCTTC.

This sequence joins TRBV6-4 and TRBJ2-1; TRBD2 agrees at 8 bases. V lost 4 bases and J lost 4; bases outside the gene matches: 12. The germline V gene has CDR1 MRHNA and CDR2 SNTAGT. There are 17 residues in the CDR3. In DNA form, the CDR3 reads TGTGCCAGCAGTGTCCTTAGCGGGACGAGCTCATACAATGAGCAGTTCTTC. Protein sequence: CASSVLSGTSSYNEQFF.

This clone was picked up a small number of times. This chain uses TRBV5-6 with TRBJ2-7; TRBD1 aligns across 11 bases. The germline gives CDR1 SGHDT, CDR2 YYEEEE. The junction had 9 bases not matched to a gene; V was cut back by 4 bases and J by 3 bases. The CDR3 runs to 16 residues. The CDR3 is CASSRGLGTGGYEQYF. The CDR3 nucleotides are TGTGCCAGCAGCCGAGGTCTTGGGACAGGGGGCTACGAGCAGTACTTC.

This chain uses TRBV19 with TRBJ1-6; 11 positions match TRBD1. V shed 7 bases, J shed 9 bases, and the junction held 5 bases outside the gene matches. This CDR3 comprises 14 residues. Germline values: CDR1 LNHDA, CDR2 SQIVND (reference sequence). CDR3 DNA: TGTGCCAGTAACCACGGGACAGGGGGTTCACCCCTCCACTTT. Protein: CASNHGTGGSPLHF.

The chain has TRBV4-2 and TRBJ2-5; 11 bases are shared with TRBD2. Trimming cost V 4 bases and J 1 base; bases outside gene matches: 2. The CDR3 is made up of 15 amino acids. Germline CDR1 LGHNA, CDR2 YNFKEQ. The CDR3 DNA follows: TGTGCCAGCAGCCCGGGACTAGCGGCCCAAGAGACCCAGTACTTC. It encodes CASSPGLAAQETQYF.

The chain combines TRBV28 with TRBJ1-1, with TRBD1 matching 7 bases. Per the germline V gene, CDR1 is MDHEN and CDR2 is SYDVKM. This CDR3 contains 16 residues. Losses at the gene ends were 6 bases for V and 0 bases for J; bases not matched to a gene: 10. This CDR3 reads CASRPPGQPMNTEAFF. As DNA, the CDR3 is TGTGCCAGCAGGCCACCGGGACAGCCCATGAACACTGAAGCTTTCTTT.

This clone occurred once. This chain joins TRBV6-1 and TRBJ1-3, with 7 bases matching TRBD1. V shed 2 bases and J 2 bases; nucleotides not matched to a gene: 3. The CDR3 is 15 amino acids. CDR1 and CDR2 from the germline V gene are MNHNS and SASEGT. This CDR3 is CASSEPGQAGNTIYF. The CDR3 DNA reads as TGTGCCAGCAGTGAACCAGGACAGGCTGGAAACACCATATATTTT.

V usage is TRBV4-2 and J usage is TRBJ2-1; TRBD2 matches at 9 bases. The germline V gene encodes CDR1 LGHNA and CDR2 YNFKEQ. J gave up 10 bases and V 2 bases, and 18 bases lay outside the gene matches. The CDR3 sequence is 18 residues long. The CDR3 nucleotides read TGTGCCAGCAGCCAATCACGAACCGGGACTAGCTTTGTTCAAGAGCAGTTCTTC. This translates into CASSQSRTGTSFVQEQFF.

The chain links TRBV19 to TRBJ1-1, with a possible D match to TRBD1 (5 bases). Germline assignment: CDR1 LNHDA and CDR2 SQIVND (reference sequence). V lost 7 bases and J lost 10, with 13 bases in between. The CDR3 has 11 amino acids. The CDR3 DNA sequence: TGTGCCAGTAATTCCAGGGTAGGAGCTTTCTTT. Translation: CASNSRVGAFF.

The chain employs TRBV28 and TRBJ2-5; D may be TRBD1 (6 bases). V was cut by 2 bases and J by 5 bases, with 9 bases left in between. The CDR3 is made up of 13 amino acids. CDR1 and CDR2 (germline): MDHEN, SYDVKM. CDR3 loop: CASSLGGVETQYF. CDR3 DNA: TGTGCCAGCAGTTTAGGGGGCGTCGAGACCCAGTACTTC.

This chain uses TRBV19 with TRBJ2-4, with 10 bases lining up with TRBD2. This CDR3 contains 16 residues. After removal of 3 bases from V and 4 bases from J, the junction contained 6 bases not matched to a gene. CDR1 and CDR2 (germline): LNHDA, SQIVND (reference sequence). CDR3 region: CASSIFGTSEKNIQYF. The CDR3 nucleotides are TGTGCCAGTAGTATCTTCGGGACTAGCGAGAAAAACATTCAGTACTTC.